These 16 T cell receptor beta chains share one sample of origin, sequenced in a study of shared clonotypes between healthy human individuals. The table came from immunoSEQ multiplex PCR; TCRdb's copy has only in-frame clones and leaves some out. The data hold a few million clones, with around nine tenths observed a single time. Sequences were obtained from naive CD4+ T cells sorted from blood. As to subset: CD45RA+ positively selected. These receptors originate from a man aged 18 to 29 in good health.

There are a few counts of this clone. The chain employs TRBV7-3 and TRBJ1-2; no clear D. The CDR3 totals 15 residues. V was pared by 0 bases and J by 8 bases, with 16 bases between. Germline V lookup: CDR1 SGHTA, CDR2 FQGTGA. The CDR3: CASSLTSGGGYGYTF. DNA for the CDR3: TGTGCCAGCAGCTTAACGTCCGGCGGAGGATACGGCTACACCTTC.

The J gene is TRBJ2-3, the V gene TRBV18; 7 nucleotides agree with TRBD1. The CDR3 is 16 amino acids. The trim removed 5 bases at V and 3 bases at J, leaving 11 bases unmatched. Germline-derived CDR1 and CDR2 are KGHSH and LQKENI. The CDR3 region is CASSATTGMGTDTQYF. The CDR3 DNA sequence: TGTGCCAGCTCAGCCACGACAGGGATGGGGACAGATACGCAGTATTTT.

The chain links TRBV23-1 to TRBJ1-6; the D gene is possibly TRBD1 (5 bases). TRBV23-1 is annotated as an ORF whose role is uncertain. The CDR3 contains 14 residues. The V gene lost 9 bases and the J gene lost 10 bases, with 19 bases spanning the gap. Here the CDR3 reads CARSQWEGWSPLHF. The DNA for the CDR3 is TGCGCCAGGTCTCAGTGGGAGGGGTGGTCACCCCTCCACTTT.

This rearrangement joins TRBV5-1 to TRBJ1-6; TRBD1 aligns across 7 bases. Germline-derived CDR1 and CDR2 are SGHRS and YFSETQ. The CDR3 length is 18 residues. After removal of 5 bases from V and 4 bases from J, the junction contained 15 bases not matched to a gene. The CDR3 here is CASRFESHRGAYNSPLHF. In nucleotides, the CDR3 is TGCGCCAGCAGGTTCGAATCACACAGGGGCGCATATAATTCACCCCTCCACTTT. The whole variable domain, remainder taken from reference TRBV5-1 and TRBJ1-6, is KAGVTQTPRYLIKTRGQQVTLSCSPISGHRSVSWYQQTPGQGLQFLFEYFSETQRNKGNFPGRFSGRQFSNSRSEMNVSTLELGDSALYLCASRFESHRGAYNSPLHFGNGTRLTVT.

The count of this clone is one. Different DNA sequences within this sample yield the same CDR3. The chain couples TRBV10-3 to TRBJ2-5; possible D gene TRBD1, 6 bases. V was cut by 0 bases and J by 4 bases, with 12 bases left in between. This CDR3 contains 15 residues. Germline V gene sequence: CDR1 ENHRY, CDR2 SYGVKD. CDR3 nucleotide sequence: TGTGCCATCAGTGAGTCGGGGCAGGGGAGAGAGACCCAGTACTTC. Translated: CAISESGQGRETQYF.

The chain has TRBV10-3 and TRBJ1-5; D is possibly TRBD1 (6 bases). Germline V gives CDR1 ENHRY, CDR2 SYGVKD. Trimming took 6 bases from V and 7 from J, leaving 19 bases between them. This CDR3 is built from 15 residues. The CDR3 spells CAISTGEGVGQPQHF. CDR3 bases: TGTGCCATCAGCACCGGGGAGGGGGTAGGCCAGCCCCAGCATTTT.

The genes are TRBV18 and TRBJ1-2; TRBD1 matches at 9 bases. Germline trimming cut 3 bases from V and 5 bases from J; bases unmatched to any gene: 10. Germline-derived CDR1 and CDR2 are KGHSH and LQKENI. The CDR3 is 16 amino acids. The CDR3 spells CASSPTPGTGLYGYTF. For the CDR3, the DNA is TGTGCCAGCTCACCGACCCCCGGGACAGGGCTATATGGCTACACCTTC.

As concerns this clone: Other nucleotide sequences from this sample produce the same CDR3. This CDR3 is CASSPPASGGNEQFF. Written as DNA, the CDR3 is TGTGCCAGCTCACCACCGGCTAGCGGGGGCAATGAGCAGTTCTTC. V gene TRBV18 combines with J gene TRBJ2-1; 10 nucleotides match TRBD2. With V trimmed by 0 bases and J by 6 bases, 2 bases remained unmatched. CDR3 length: 15 amino acids. Germline values: CDR1 KGHSH, CDR2 LQKENI. Full variable domain (remainder filled in from reference TRBV18 and TRBJ2-1): NAGVMQNPRHLVRRRGQEARLRCSPMKGHSHVYWYRQLPEEGLKFMVYLQKENIIDESGMPKERFSAEFPKEGPSILRIQQVVRGDSAAYFCASSPPASGGNEQFFGPGTRLTVL.

V and J are TRBV7-9 and TRBJ1-2; tentatively, D is TRBD1 (5 bases). Germline V gene sequence: CDR1 SEHNR, CDR2 FQNEAQ (reference sequence). This CDR3 region has 14 residues. The ends were cut back, 5 bases at V and 2 bases at J, with 12 bases in the middle. CDR3 loop: CASSPDSINYGYTF. The CDR3 DNA follows: TGTGCCAGCAGCCCCGACAGCATCAACTATGGCTACACCTTC.

The chain links TRBV6-1 to TRBJ1-2, with 12 bases lining up with TRBD1. Unmatched junction bases numbered 7, after V lost 3 bases and J lost 8 bases. CDR3 size: 15 residues. Germline V gene lookup returns CDR1 MNHNS and CDR2 SASEGT. In DNA form, the CDR3 reads TGTGCCAGCAGTGATCCGGGACAGGGGGCGGTGGGCTACACCTTC. As protein: CASSDPGQGAVGYTF.

V gene TRBV6-5 combines with J gene TRBJ1-2, with 7 bases fitting TRBD1. The CDR3 extends over 11 amino acids. Germline values: CDR1 MNHEY, CDR2 SVGAGI. J gave up 5 bases and V 7 bases, and 1 base lay outside the gene matches. The CDR3 loop is CASKGAYGYTF. Written as DNA, the CDR3 is TGTGCCAGCAAGGGGGCTTATGGCTACACCTTC.

CDR3 in amino acids: CASSVEGLAGCSYEQYF. The CDR3 bases are TGTGCCAGCAGCGTAGAAGGACTAGCGGGTTGCTCCTACGAGCAGTACTTC. This rearrangement joins TRBV9 to TRBJ2-7; 11 bases fit TRBD2. CDR3 length: 17 residues. V lost 0 bases, J lost 0 bases, and 5 bases stayed unmatched. Germline assignment: CDR1 SGDLS and CDR2 YYNGEE.

The genes are TRBV5-1 and TRBJ2-7; a possible D gene is TRBD1 (5 bases). The CDR3 is 16 residues long. Germline-derived CDR1 and CDR2 are SGHRS and YFSETQ. V was clipped by 4 bases and J by 2 bases, with 19 bases between them. The CDR3 region is CASSPTPSTVAYEQYF. CDR3 sequence (DNA): TGCGCCAGCAGCCCGACTCCTTCGACAGTGGCCTACGAGCAGTACTTC.

In its sample, this clone was seen a few times. Other DNA sequences in this sample translate to the same CDR3. This rearrangement joins TRBV5-6 to TRBJ1-5, with 7 bases aligning to TRBD1. The CDR3 spans 15 residues. J lost 2 bases, V lost 1 base, and 3 bases had no gene match. Germline lookup yields CDR1 SGHDT and CDR2 YYEEEE. CDR3: CASSLSGQGNQPQHF. CDR3 in DNA: TGTGCCAGCAGCTTGTCCGGACAGGGCAATCAGCCCCAGCATTTT.

V gene TRBV10-3 combines with J gene TRBJ2-1; no definite D call. Between the trimmed V and J ends, which lost 1 base and 13 bases, there was a span of 11 bases. The CDR3 runs to 12 residues. Per germline, CDR1 ENHRY and CDR2 SYGVKD. CDR3: CAISEWAEKQFF. DNA of the CDR3: TGTGCCATCAGTGAGTGGGCCGAGAAACAGTTCTTC.

This clone was seen only once. The rearrangement uses TRBV5-6 and TRBJ2-1; D remains ambiguous. Germline V lookup: CDR1 SGHDT, CDR2 YYEEEE. V dropped 2 bases and J dropped 8 bases, with 5 bases sitting between them. The CDR3 runs 11 residues. CDR3: CASSFTYEQFF. DNA for the CDR3: TGTGCCAGCAGCTTCACCTATGAGCAGTTCTTC. Drawing the rest from reference TRBV5-6 and TRBJ2-1, the complete variable domain is DAGVTQSPTHLIKTRGQQVTLRCSPKSGHDTVSWYQQALGQGPQFIFQYYEEEERQRGNFPDRFSGHQFPNYSSELNVNALLLGDSALYLCASSFTYEQFFGPGTRLTVL.